The sequence of this TCR beta chain was determined in a study of T cell repertoires in cytomegalovirus infection. Study summary: Matching HLA type and CMV infection were both indicated by public TCR beta signatures. Notes on the study in general: HLA-C-restricted CMV-specific TCR beta clonotypes were dominant in the ex vivo response. Identification of carriers of CMV plus the relevant HLA was achieved through cumulative public TCR beta family frequency.

From the reads, TCRdb called clonotypes with MiXCR, one entry per CDR3 protein. Here the sample spans about 320,000 distinct CDR3 sequences, more than 8% being singletons. The length of the CDR3 is 15 residues. With 1 base clipped from V and 6 bases from J, the junction kept 7 bases outside the gene matches. Many counts were recorded for this clonotype. Its specificity is not known. This sequence joins TRBV12-3 or TRBV12-4 and TRBJ2-7; 9 positions agree with TRBD1. The specimen sequenced was PBMCs. The TCR was taken from a human donor in good health (CMV status not recorded). Some clones in this sample may be carry-over from other donors' samples. CDR3 sequence: CASSLVVGQGPEQYF. The CDR3 DNA reads TGTGCCAGCAGTTTAGTTGTGGGACAGGGTCCCGAGCAGTACTTC.